The T cell receptor beta chain under discussion was sequenced for a study of blood T cell repertoires in COVID-19 (dated by TCRdb to 2020 to 2021). Regarding the complete study: Samples covering the acute and convalescent phases of COVID-19 were provided by collaborators in the United States, Italy and Spain. The material from the prospective study consisted of cDNA or gDNA derived from T cells, B-cell-depleted T cells, or PBMCs. The dataset comprised deeply sampled blood TCRbeta repertoires from subjects exposed to, actively infected with, or recovered from COVID-19. The repertoires were released in a freely available public database intended as a resource for research on the immune response to SARS-CoV-2. The samples were drawn from the first 160 participants of the ongoing ImmuneRACE study and from 1,254 subjects provided by 6 global collaborators. A de-identified subject ID, COVID-19 status, age in years and sex were almost always included in the sample metadata. Where available, HLA class I and class II types were obtained from metadata supplied by the sample provider rather than from assay-based typing. Study-level results and caveats: The quantity of clinical and demographic metadata differed by source and by participant and was supplied without curation.

TCRbeta CDR3 regions were amplified from genomic DNA by means of the immunoSEQ Assay, a bias-controlled multiplex PCR. Processing in the source paper ran as follows. The number of nucleated cells in each sample was estimated from the amplification of reference gene primers within the assay. Sequence reads were collapsed and filtered to measure the absolute abundance of every unique TCRbeta CDR3 rearrangement. For each sample, productive Simpson clonality was calculated as the square root of Simpson's diversity index across productive rearrangements. Drawn from immuneACCESS, this table holds only the in-frame rearrangements with V and J called that TCRdb kept. Clones are partly lost; checked studies trace under half to an unresolved V gene and leave the rest unexplained. The DNA gave D and trimming, while V, J and clone size come from that table. Recorded for this sample are some 220,000 clones; 80% to 90% of them occurred a single time. Clones ranked in the top ten supply under 3.5% of the sample.

In the prospective study, participants were about 18 to 90 years old, resided in around 25 geographic areas of the United States, and were enrolled through a virtual design. Cohort assignment in the prospective study relied on participant-reported clinical history from a screening survey and a study questionnaire. Mobile phlebotomists in the prospective study collected whole blood, serum and a nasopharyngeal or oropharyngeal swab from every participant. Participants in the prospective study had the option to provide additional blood draws and questionnaires over a roughly two-month period. Before DNA extraction, blood samples from the prospective study were shipped at room temperature or frozen. The germline V gene gives CDR1 as SGDLS and CDR2 as YYNGEE. V trim: 4 bases; J trim: 3 bases; unmatched bases: 9. The CDR3 goes from the cysteine to the phenylalanine over 15 residues. The sequence is cut down to CDR3 DNA, 45 bases in frame from base 1.

Concerning this clone itself: Which antigen it targets is not known. No much larger clone is present one base from it, and per-base qualities are unavailable.

The sequence is built from TRBV9 and TRBJ2-7; TRBD2 aligns with 8 central bases. Sequencing used PBMCs or T cells enriched from blood (not recorded which). The TCR was taken from a woman aged 18-29 years in a cohort exposed to, infected with or recovered from COVID-19 (not recorded which). CDR3 region: CASSRGGAGGYEQYF. The DNA sequence follows: TGTGCCAGCAGCAGAGGAGGGGCGGGAGGCTACGAGCAGTACTTC.